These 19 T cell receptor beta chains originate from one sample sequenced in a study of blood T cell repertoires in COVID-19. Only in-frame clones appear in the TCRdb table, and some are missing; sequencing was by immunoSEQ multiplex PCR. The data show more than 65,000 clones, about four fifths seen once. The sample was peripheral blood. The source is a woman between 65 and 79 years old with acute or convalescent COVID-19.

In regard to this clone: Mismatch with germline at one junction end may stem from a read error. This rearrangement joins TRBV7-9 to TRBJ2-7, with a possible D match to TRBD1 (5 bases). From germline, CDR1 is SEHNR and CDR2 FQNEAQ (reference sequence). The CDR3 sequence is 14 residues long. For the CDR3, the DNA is TGTGCCAGCAGCTTCAGGGCCAGTGAAGTCATCCGTGACTTC. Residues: CASSFRASEVIRDF.

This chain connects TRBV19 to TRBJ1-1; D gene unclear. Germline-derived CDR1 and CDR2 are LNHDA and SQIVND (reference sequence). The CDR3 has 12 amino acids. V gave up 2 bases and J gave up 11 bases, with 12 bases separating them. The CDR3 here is CASSIRGLRAFF. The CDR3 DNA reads TGTGCCAGTAGTATACGGGGTTTGCGCGCTTTCTTT.

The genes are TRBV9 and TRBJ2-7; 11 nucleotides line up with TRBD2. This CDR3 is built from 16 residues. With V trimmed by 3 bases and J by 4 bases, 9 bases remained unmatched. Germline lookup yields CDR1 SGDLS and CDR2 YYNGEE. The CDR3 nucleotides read TGTGCCAGCAGCGAGGGGTGGCTAGCGGGAGGATACGAGCAGTACTTC. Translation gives CASSEGWLAGGYEQYF.

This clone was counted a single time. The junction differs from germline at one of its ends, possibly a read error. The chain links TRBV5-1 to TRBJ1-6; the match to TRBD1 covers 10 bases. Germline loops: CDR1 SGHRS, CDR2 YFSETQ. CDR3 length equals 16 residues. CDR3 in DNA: TGCGCCAGCAGCTTGGCTGGGACAGGGGCGGATTCACCCCCCCACTTT. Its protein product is CASSLAGTGADSPPHF. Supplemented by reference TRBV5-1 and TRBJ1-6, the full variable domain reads KAGVTQTPRYLIKTRGQQVTLSCSPISGHRSVSWYQQTPGQGLQFLFEYFSETQRNKGNFPGRFSGRQFSNSRSEMNVSTLELGDSALYLCASSLAGTGADSPPHFGNGTRLTVT.

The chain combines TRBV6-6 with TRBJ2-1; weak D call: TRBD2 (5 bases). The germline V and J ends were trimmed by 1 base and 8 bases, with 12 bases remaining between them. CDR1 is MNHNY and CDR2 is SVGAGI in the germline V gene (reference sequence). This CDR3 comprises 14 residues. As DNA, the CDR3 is TGTGCCAGCAGTTACTACCCGGCGGGCTATGAGCAGTTCTTC. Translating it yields CASSYYPAGYEQFF.

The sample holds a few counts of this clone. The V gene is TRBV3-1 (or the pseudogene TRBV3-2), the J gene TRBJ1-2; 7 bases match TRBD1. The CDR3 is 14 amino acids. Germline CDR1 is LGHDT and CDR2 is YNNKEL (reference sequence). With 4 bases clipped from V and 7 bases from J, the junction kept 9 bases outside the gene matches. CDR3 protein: CASSPGPGGGGYTF. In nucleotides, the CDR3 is TGTGCCAGCAGCCCTGGGCCAGGGGGAGGTGGCTACACCTTC.

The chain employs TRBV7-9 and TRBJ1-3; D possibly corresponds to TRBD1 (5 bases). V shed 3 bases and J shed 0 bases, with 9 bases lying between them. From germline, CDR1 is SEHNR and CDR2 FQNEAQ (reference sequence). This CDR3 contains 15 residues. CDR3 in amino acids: CASSFTTASGNTIYF. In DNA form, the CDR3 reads TGTGCCAGCAGCTTCACGACAGCCTCTGGAAACACCATATATTTT.

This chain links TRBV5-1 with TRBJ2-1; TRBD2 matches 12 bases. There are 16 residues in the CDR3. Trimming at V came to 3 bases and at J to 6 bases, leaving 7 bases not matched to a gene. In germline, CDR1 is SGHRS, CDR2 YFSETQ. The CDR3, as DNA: TGCGCCAGCAGCTCGCGACTAGCGGGAGAGTCCAATGAGCAGTTCTTC. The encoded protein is CASSSRLAGESNEQFF. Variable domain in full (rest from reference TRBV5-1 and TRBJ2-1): KAGVTQTPRYLIKTRGQQVTLSCSPISGHRSVSWYQQTPGQGLQFLFEYFSETQRNKGNFPGRFSGRQFSNSRSEMNVSTLELGDSALYLCASSSRLAGESNEQFFGPGTRLTVL.

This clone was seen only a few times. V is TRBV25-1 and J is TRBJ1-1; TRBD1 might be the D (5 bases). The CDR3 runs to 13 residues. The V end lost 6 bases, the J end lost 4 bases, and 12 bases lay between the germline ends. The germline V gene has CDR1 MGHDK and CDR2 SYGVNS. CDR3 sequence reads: CASRRGATTEAFF. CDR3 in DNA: TGTGCCAGCAGAAGGGGCGCAACCACTGAAGCTTTCTTT.

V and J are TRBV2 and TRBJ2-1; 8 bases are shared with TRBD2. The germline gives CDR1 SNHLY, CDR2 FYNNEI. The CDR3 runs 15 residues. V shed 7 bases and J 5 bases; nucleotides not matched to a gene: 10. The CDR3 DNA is TGTGCCAGCACCCCGGTTCTAGCGGGCAACAATGAGCAGTTCTTC. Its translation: CASTPVLAGNNEQFF.

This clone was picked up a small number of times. CDR3 amino acids: CASSLERQYNTIYF. The DNA of the CDR3 is TGTGCCAGCAGCTTGGAAAGACAGTACAACACCATATATTTT. This chain uses TRBV5-4 with TRBJ1-3, with D possibly TRBD1 on 5 matching bases. This CDR3 has 14 residues. Between the trimmed V and J ends, which lost 0 bases and 7 bases, there was a span of 11 bases. CDR1 is SGHNT and CDR2 is YYREEE in the germline V gene (reference sequence).

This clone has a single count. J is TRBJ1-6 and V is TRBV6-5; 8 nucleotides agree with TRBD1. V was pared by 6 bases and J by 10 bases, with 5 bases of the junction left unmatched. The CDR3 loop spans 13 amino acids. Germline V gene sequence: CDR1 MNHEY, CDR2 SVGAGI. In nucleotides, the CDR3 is TGTGCCAGCAGGAGACAGGGGTCATCACCCCTCCACTTT. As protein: CASRRQGSSPLHF.

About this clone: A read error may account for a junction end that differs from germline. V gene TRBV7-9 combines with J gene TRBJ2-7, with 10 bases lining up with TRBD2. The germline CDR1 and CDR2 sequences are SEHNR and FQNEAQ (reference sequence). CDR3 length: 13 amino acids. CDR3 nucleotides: TGTGCCAGCAGCTTAAGCCTAGCGGGAGACGCGTGCTTC. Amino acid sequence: CASSLSLAGDACF.

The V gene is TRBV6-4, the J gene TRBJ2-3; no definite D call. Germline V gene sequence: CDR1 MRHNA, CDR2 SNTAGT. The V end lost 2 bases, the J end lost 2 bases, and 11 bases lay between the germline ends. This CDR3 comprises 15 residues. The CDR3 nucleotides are TGTGCCAGCAGTGACGGGTTGGAGAACACAGATACGCAGTATTTT. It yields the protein CASSDGLENTDTQYF.

The CDR3 here is CASSFRGTSGNEQFF. CDR3 DNA: TGTGCCAGCAGCTTTAGGGGGACTAGCGGAAATGAGCAGTTCTTC. The chain has TRBV7-2 and TRBJ2-1; 11 nucleotides agree with TRBD2. J gave up 7 bases and V 3 bases, and 5 bases lay outside the gene matches. CDR3 length: 15 amino acids. The germline V gene has CDR1 SGHTA and CDR2 FQGNSA.

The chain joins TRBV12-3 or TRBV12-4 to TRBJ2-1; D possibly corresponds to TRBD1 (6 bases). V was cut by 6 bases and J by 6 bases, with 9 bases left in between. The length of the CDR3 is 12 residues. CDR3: CASSLQGNEQFF. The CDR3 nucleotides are TGTGCCAGCAGCCTACAGGGCAATGAGCAGTTCTTC.

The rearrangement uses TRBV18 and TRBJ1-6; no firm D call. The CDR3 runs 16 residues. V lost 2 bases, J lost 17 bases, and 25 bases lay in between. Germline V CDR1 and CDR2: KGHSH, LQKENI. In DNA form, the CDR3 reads TGTGCCAGCTCACCATACGACACGTTGTCCGTCGAAAAGATCCACTTT. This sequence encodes CASSPYDTLSVEKIHF.

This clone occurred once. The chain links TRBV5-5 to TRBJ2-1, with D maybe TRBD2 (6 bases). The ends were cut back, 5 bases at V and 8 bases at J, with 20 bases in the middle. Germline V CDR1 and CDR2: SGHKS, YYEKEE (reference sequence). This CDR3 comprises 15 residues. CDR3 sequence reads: CASSARWSGGYEQFF. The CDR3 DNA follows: TGTGCCAGCAGTGCAAGGTGGAGTGGGGGGTATGAGCAGTTCTTC.

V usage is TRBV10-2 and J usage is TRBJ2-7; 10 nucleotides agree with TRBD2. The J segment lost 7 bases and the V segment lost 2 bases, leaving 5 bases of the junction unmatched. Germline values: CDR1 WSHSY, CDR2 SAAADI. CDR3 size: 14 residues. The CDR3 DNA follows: TGCGCCAGCAGTGAGCTAGCGGGAGTGGGAGAGCAGTACTTC. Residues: CASSELAGVGEQYF.